This entry lists 20 T cell receptor beta chains sequenced from one sample in a study of blood T cell repertoires in COVID-19 (dated by TCRdb to 2018 to 2020). Library construction relied on the immunoSEQ multiplex PCR assay. The source is immuneACCESS, and TCRdb retained only in-frame sequences with V and J called. Part of the clones is not carried over; for the studies checked, unresolved V genes explain less than half of this, and the remainder is unexplained. The sample table holds approximately 130,000 clones, of which about 87% were seen once. Clones ranked in the top ten supply 2% to 2.5% of the sample. The sequencing input was peripheral blood. The origin of the receptors is a middle-aged man with active COVID-19.

The rearrangement uses TRBV30 and TRBJ1-1, with D tentatively TRBD1 (6 bases). Trimming took 2 bases from V and 1 from J, leaving 11 bases between them. The CDR3 length is 14 residues. CDR1 is GTSNPN, CDR2 SVGIG, per germline (reference sequence). The CDR3 DNA reads as TGTGCCTGGAGTACAGGGATTGCGAACACTGAAGCTTTCTTT. The encoded protein is CAWSTGIANTEAFF.

The J gene is TRBJ2-3, the V gene TRBV11-2, with 8 bases aligning to TRBD2. The ends lost 5 bases at V and 6 bases at J; junction bases unmatched: 7. The CDR3 is 14 amino acids. Germline V gene lookup returns CDR1 SGHAT and CDR2 FQNNGV. As DNA, the CDR3 is TGTGCCAGCAGCCGCGCGACTAGCGCCGATACGCAGTATTTT. Translating gives CASSRATSADTQYF.

The chain joins TRBV3-1 (or the pseudogene TRBV3-2) to TRBJ2-3, with 10 bases identical to TRBD2. The CDR3 sequence is 19 residues long. In germline, CDR1 is LGHDT, CDR2 YNNKEL (reference sequence). V lost 4 bases, J lost 0 bases, and 13 bases stayed unmatched. The CDR3 DNA sequence: TGTGCCAGCAGCCTATTTCTAGCGGGGGATATATCTAGCACAGATACGCAGTATTTT. Protein product: CASSLFLAGDISSTDTQYF.

This chain connects TRBV6-5 to TRBJ2-7; a possible D gene is TRBD1 (5 bases). Germline CDR1 MNHEY, CDR2 SVGAGI. The V end lost 4 bases, the J end lost 8 bases, and 15 bases lay between the germline ends. The CDR3 covers 13 residues. CDR3 amino acids: CASSLTQVAKQYF. In DNA form, the CDR3 reads TGTGCCAGCAGTTTAACACAGGTAGCCAAGCAGTACTTC.

The genes are TRBV6-5 and TRBJ1-1; 8 nucleotides align to TRBD1. Germline CDR1 reads MNHEY; CDR2 reads SVGAGI. The CDR3 is made up of 15 amino acids. J was trimmed by 3 bases and V by 6 bases; bases with no gene match: 9. The CDR3 protein is CASSPSDRVDTEAFF. The CDR3 bases are TGTGCCAGCAGCCCCTCGGACAGGGTTGACACTGAAGCTTTCTTT.

The chain couples TRBV5-5 to TRBJ1-2, with D unresolved. Germline CDR1 and CDR2: SGHKS and YYEKEE (reference sequence). The V and J ends lost 0 bases and 4 bases respectively, with 7 bases between them. The CDR3 is 13 amino acids. As DNA, the CDR3 is TGTGCCAGCAGCTTGGACAGCATCTATGGCTACACCTTC. Residues: CASSLDSIYGYTF.

This chain joins TRBV4-2 and TRBJ1-2; D gene uncertain. Germline CDR1 reads LGHNA; CDR2 reads YNFKEQ. Deletions cut 0 bases from V and 2 bases from J, with 7 bases between. This CDR3 is built from 14 residues. The CDR3 loop is CASSQDTVNYGYTF. The CDR3 nucleotides read TGTGCCAGCAGCCAAGATACGGTGAACTATGGCTACACCTTC.

This chain uses TRBV6-6 with TRBJ2-5; 7 bases align to TRBD2. The V gene's germline CDR1 is MNHNY and CDR2 SVGAGI (reference sequence). This CDR3 is 15 amino acids long. V shed 2 bases and J 6 bases; nucleotides not matched to a gene: 9. The CDR3 coding sequence is TGTGCCAGCAGTTACACCAACGGGGGGAGAAAGACCCAGTACTTC. Encoded protein: CASSYTNGGRKTQYF.

The chain couples TRBV10-3 to TRBJ2-7; D ambiguous. The CDR3 has 13 amino acids. The germline V gene encodes CDR1 ENHRY and CDR2 SYGVKD. V lost 0 bases and J lost 4, with 7 bases in between. The CDR3 region has the DNA TGTGCCATCAGTGAGTCCGGTACTTACGAGCAGTACTTC. It codes for CAISESGTYEQYF.

This clone was counted only a few times. This chain joins TRBV4-1 and TRBJ1-2; TRBD1 might be the D (5 bases). Germline CDR1 reads MGHRA; CDR2 reads YSYEKL. Trimming removed 2 bases from V and 4 bases from J, with 23 bases in between. The CDR3 length is 18 residues. Here the CDR3 DNA reads TGCGCCAGCAGCCAACCTGGGTGGGGGGAAGGGGAAGGCTATGGCTACACCTTC. It specifies CASSQPGWGEGEGYGYTF.

V gene TRBV5-6 combines with J gene TRBJ2-1, with TRBD2 matching 12 bases. The ends lost 1 base at V and 9 bases at J; junction bases unmatched: 11. From germline, CDR1 is SGHDT and CDR2 YYEEEE. The CDR3 extends over 17 amino acids. CDR3 residues: CASSLRTLAGGHSEQFF. Here the CDR3 DNA reads TGTGCCAGCAGCTTGCGAACCCTAGCGGGGGGGCATAGTGAGCAGTTCTTC.

The rearrangement joins TRBV4-1 to TRBJ1-3; no definite D call. Looked up from germline, CDR1 is MGHRA and CDR2 is YSYEKL. This CDR3 spans 15 amino acids. Trimming took 4 bases from V and 2 from J, leaving 12 bases between them. CDR3 coding DNA: TGCGCCAGCAGCCGCGGTGAGGGCCCTGGAAACACCATATATTTT. This gives the protein CASSRGEGPGNTIYF.

The V gene is TRBV13, the J gene TRBJ2-7, with 10 bases fitting TRBD1. Germline trimming cut 6 bases from V and 0 bases from J; bases unmatched to any gene: 11. Per germline, CDR1 PRHDT and CDR2 FYEKMQ (reference sequence). The CDR3 sequence is 17 residues long. CDR3 DNA: TGTGCCAGCAGGTTAACCCTTGGGACAGGGGTCTCCTACGAGCAGTACTTC. This sequence encodes CASRLTLGTGVSYEQYF. The full variable domain, with the rest looked up from reference TRBV13 and TRBJ2-7, is AAGVIQSPRHLIKEKRETATLKCYPIPRHDTVYWYQQGPGQDPQFLISFYEKMQSDKGSIPDRFSAQQFSDYHSELNMSSLELGDSALYFCASRLTLGTGVSYEQYFGPGTRLTVT.

The V gene is TRBV30, the J gene TRBJ1-6; 7 bases agree with TRBD1. Trimming removed 7 bases from V and 10 bases from J; junction bases left unmatched: 16. Germline-derived CDR1 and CDR2 are GTSNPN and SVGIG (reference sequence). This CDR3 has 15 residues. The CDR3 DNA sequence: TGTGCCTTTCATACCTACGACAGGGTGGGATCACCCCTCCACTTT. Amino acids: CAFHTYDRVGSPLHF.

The V and J genes are TRBV18 and TRBJ1-1; D is unresolved. CDR3 length equals 13 residues. V was pared by 3 bases and J by 4 bases, with 9 bases between. Germline V gene sequence: CDR1 KGHSH, CDR2 LQKENI. The CDR3 sequence: CASSPADRTEAFF. DNA for the CDR3: TGTGCCAGCTCACCGGCAGATCGCACTGAAGCTTTCTTT.

V is TRBV5-1 and J is TRBJ2-3, with 15 bases aligning to TRBD2. The J segment lost 4 bases and the V segment lost 0 bases, leaving 6 bases of the junction unmatched. Germline V lookup: CDR1 SGHRS, CDR2 YFSETQ. The CDR3 consists of 18 residues. The CDR3 DNA reads TGCGCCAGCAGCTTGGAGGGACTAGCGGGGGGAAGGGCAGATACGCAGTATTTT. Translation: CASSLEGLAGGRADTQYF. Looking up the rest from reference TRBV5-1 and TRBJ2-3 gives the full variable domain: KAGVTQTPRYLIKTRGQQVTLSCSPISGHRSVSWYQQTPGQGLQFLFEYFSETQRNKGNFPGRFSGRQFSNSRSEMNVSTLELGDSALYLCASSLEGLAGGRADTQYFGPGTRLTVL.

The J gene is TRBJ2-2, the V gene TRBV15, with 8 bases matching TRBD1. Germline assignment: CDR1 LNHNV and CDR2 YYDKDF (reference sequence). The CDR3 has 16 amino acids. V trimming: 1 base; J trimming: 3 bases; junction bases outside the gene matches: 4. DNA of the CDR3: TGTGCCACCAGCAGAGTCGGACAGGGAGACACCGGGGAGCTGTTTTTT. It translates to CATSRVGQGDTGELFF. The full variable domain, rest sourced from reference TRBV15 and TRBJ2-2, is DAMVIQNPRYQVTQFGKPVTLSCSQTLNHNVMYWYQQKSSQAPKLLFHYYDKDFNNEADTPDNFQSRRPNTSFCFLDIRSPGLGDTAMYLCATSRVGQGDTGELFFGEGSRLTVL.

The chain recombines TRBV7-9 with TRBJ2-5, with TRBD2 as a possible D gene (5 bases). The CDR3 sequence is 14 residues long. V lost 2 bases, J lost 14 bases, and 21 bases lay in between. Germline V lookup: CDR1 SEHNR, CDR2 FQNEAQ (reference sequence). The CDR3 sequence: CASSLSALWASKYF. In nucleotides, the CDR3 is TGTGCCAGCAGCTTAAGTGCTTTGTGGGCTAGCAAATACTTC.

The genes are TRBV7-8 and TRBJ2-2; TRBD1 is a possible D gene (7 bases). CDR1 and CDR2 (germline): SGHVS, FQNEAQ. Between the trimmed V and J ends, which lost 5 bases and 4 bases, there was a span of 20 bases. This CDR3 has 17 amino acids. The CDR3 region is CASSPWAGQRPTGELFF. The CDR3 DNA reads TGTGCCAGCAGCCCATGGGCGGGACAGAGACCCACCGGGGAGCTGTTTTTT.

The V and J genes are TRBV5-1 and TRBJ2-1; 11 bases fit TRBD2. The CDR3 totals 14 residues. Germline V gene lookup returns CDR1 SGHRS and CDR2 YFSETQ. The V and J ends lost 5 bases and 9 bases, in that order; junction bases with no gene match: 7. CDR3: CASRLAGARGEQFF. The DNA of the CDR3 is TGCGCCAGCAGACTAGCGGGGGCCCGGGGTGAGCAGTTCTTC.